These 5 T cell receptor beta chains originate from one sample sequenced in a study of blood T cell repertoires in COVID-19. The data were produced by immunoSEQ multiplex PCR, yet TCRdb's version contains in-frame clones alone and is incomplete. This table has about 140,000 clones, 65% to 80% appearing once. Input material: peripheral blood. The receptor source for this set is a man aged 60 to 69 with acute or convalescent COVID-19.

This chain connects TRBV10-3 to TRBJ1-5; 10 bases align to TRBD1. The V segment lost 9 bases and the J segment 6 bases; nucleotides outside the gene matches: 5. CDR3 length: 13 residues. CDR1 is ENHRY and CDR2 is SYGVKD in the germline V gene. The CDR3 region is CAIRDRGGQPQHF. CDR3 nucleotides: TGTGCCATTAGGGACAGGGGCGGTCAGCCCCAGCATTTT.

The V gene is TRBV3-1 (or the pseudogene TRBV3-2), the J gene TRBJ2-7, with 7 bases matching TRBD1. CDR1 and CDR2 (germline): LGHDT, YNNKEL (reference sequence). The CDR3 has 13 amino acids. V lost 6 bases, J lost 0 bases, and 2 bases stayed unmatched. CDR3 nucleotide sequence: TGTGCCAGCAGGGGACAGTCCTCCTACGAGCAGTACTTC. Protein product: CASRGQSSYEQYF.

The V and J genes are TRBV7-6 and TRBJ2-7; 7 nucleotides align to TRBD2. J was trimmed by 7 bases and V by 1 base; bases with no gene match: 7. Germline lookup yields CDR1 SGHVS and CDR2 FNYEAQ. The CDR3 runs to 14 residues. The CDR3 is CASSLERLAGEQYF. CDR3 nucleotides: TGTGCCAGCAGCTTAGAAAGACTAGCTGGGGAGCAGTACTTC.

The CDR3 loop is CASSSGTYNEQFF. In DNA, the CDR3 is TGTGCCAGCAGTTCCGGGACATACAATGAGCAGTTCTTC. The V gene is TRBV6-6, the J gene TRBJ2-1; TRBD1 is a possible D gene (6 bases). CDR3 length equals 13 residues. Germline CDR1 is MNHNY and CDR2 is SVGAGI (reference sequence). Trimming left V 4 bases short and J 4 bases short, with 8 bases between.

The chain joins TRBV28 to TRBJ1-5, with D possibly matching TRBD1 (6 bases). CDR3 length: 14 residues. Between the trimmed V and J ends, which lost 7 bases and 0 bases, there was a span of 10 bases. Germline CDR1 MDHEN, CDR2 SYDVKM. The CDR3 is CASNTGLSNQPQHF. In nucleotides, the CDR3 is TGTGCCAGCAATACAGGGCTTAGCAATCAGCCCCAGCATTTT.